These 5 T cell receptor beta chains were all obtained from the same sample, sequenced in a study of beta chain features in type 1 diabetes. No antigen is known for these receptors. What was sequenced were expressed TCRB transcripts, since all of the isolated RNA had been reverse transcribed. Profiling relied on immunoSEQ multiplex PCR, and the TCRdb table lists in-frame clones only, not all of them. The table lists 680,000 or so clones, roughly 13% of them singletons, with less than 0.025% in the top ten. Notes on the study in general: Type 1 diabetes patients had moderately but significantly shorter TCRB CDR3s in all four CD4+ subsets.

Sequences were obtained from naive CD4+ T cells from blood. Source of these receptors: a young man with type 1 diabetes.

Remarks on this clone: Other DNA sequences in the sample encode the same CDR3. This chain connects TRBV7-8 to TRBJ2-2; possibly TRBD1 for D (5 bases). Between the trimmed V and J ends, which lost 1 base and 1 base, there was a span of 7 bases. This CDR3 region has 15 residues. Germline-derived CDR1 and CDR2 are SGHVS and FQNEAQ. CDR3 DNA: TGTGCCAGCAGCTTAGGGCAGGGGAACACCGGGGAGCTGTTTTTT. This gives the protein CASSLGQGNTGELFF.

In this sample, this clone turned up a few times. The chain is built from TRBV28 and TRBJ2-7, with D possibly TRBD1 on 6 matching bases. Trimming stripped 10 bases from V and 4 bases from J, with 14 bases between. The CDR3 runs to 12 residues. Germline CDR1 MDHEN, CDR2 SYDVKM. The CDR3 spells CAIAGARYEQYF. The CDR3 nucleotides read TGTGCCATAGCAGGGGCCCGGTACGAGCAGTACTTC.

The gene calls are TRBV7-6 and TRBJ1-5; no clear D gene. Trimming stripped 6 bases from V and 2 bases from J, with 11 bases between. The germline CDR1 and CDR2 sequences are SGHVS and FNYEAQ. CDR3 length: 14 amino acids. CDR3 nucleotide sequence: TGTGCCAGCAGTTTTGGACGGGGCAATCAGCCCCAGCATTTT. It is translated as CASSFGRGNQPQHF.

This clone was detected only a few times. The chain combines TRBV9 with TRBJ2-1; unclear D gene. Between the trimmed V and J ends, which lost 4 bases and 7 bases, there was a span of 12 bases. The CDR3 spans 13 residues. From germline, CDR1 is SGDLS and CDR2 YYNGEE. The CDR3 loop is CASSLMRGNEQFF. The CDR3 region has the DNA TGTGCCAGCAGCCTCATGCGCGGAAATGAGCAGTTCTTC. Full variable domain (rest looked up from reference TRBV9 and TRBJ2-1): DSGVTQTPKHLITATGQRVTLRCSPRSGDLSVYWYQQSLDQGLQFLIQYYNGEERAKGNILERFSAQQFPDLHSELNLSSLELGDSALYFCASSLMRGNEQFFGPGTRLTVL.

CDR3 loop: CASSMGFDEQYF. The CDR3 nucleotides are TGTGCCAGTAGTATGGGGTTTGACGAGCAGTACTTC. The rearrangement links TRBV19 to TRBJ2-7; no clear D gene. Per the germline V gene, CDR1 is LNHDA and CDR2 is SQIVND (reference sequence). The ends were cut back, 3 bases at V and 5 bases at J, with 8 bases in the middle. The CDR3 consists of 12 residues.